This is a list of T cell receptor beta chains from one sample in a study of T-cell reconstitution after alpha-beta-depleted transplantation in children. TCRdb reprocessed the PCR reads with MiXCR, giving one entry per CDR3 protein. The table records about a million distinct CDR3 sequences, around 30% of them present only once. Here the sequenced sample was PBMCs, mostly from graft donor cells, taken 360 days after TCRalphabeta/CD19-depleted stem cell transplant. These receptors all stem from a boy less than two years old who had a stem cell transplant for SCID, so the T cells may come from the graft donor. The CDR3 runs from the conserved cysteine through the conserved F or W. The order of the fields is clone size, J gene, V gene, D gene, CDR3 protein, CDR3 DNA. The D gene is left open where the match is weak. Size is stated for part of the rows, as once, few or many counts, or as a class when the clone is expanded.

>few|TRBJ2-2|TRBV12-3/TRBV12-4|-
CASIPPLANTGELFF
TGTGCCAGCATTCCCCCTCTAGCGAACACCGGGGAGCTGTTTTTT
>few|TRBJ1-2|TRBV4-1|TRBD1
CASSQARTGFYGYTF
TGCGCCAGCAGCCAAGCACGGACAGGATTTTATGGCTACACCTTC
>many|TRBJ2-7|TRBV12-3/TRBV12-4|-
CASSLADEQYF
TGTGCCAGCAGTTTGGCTGACGAGCAGTACTTC
>-|TRBJ1-1|TRBV28|TRBD1
CASSPDRVGEAFF
TGTGCCAGCAGTCCCGACAGGGTTGGTGAAGCTTTCTTT
>-|TRBJ1-5|TRBV9|TRBD1
CASSVTRMDRGHNQPQHF
TGTGCCAGCAGCGTAACTCGGATGGACAGGGGCCACAATCAGCCCCAGCATTTT
>-|TRBJ1-1|TRBV4-1|-
CASSQWGGNTEAFF
TGCGCCAGCAGCCAATGGGGAGGAAACACTGAAGCTTTCTTT
>-|TRBJ2-5|TRBV12-3/TRBV12-4|TRBD2
CASSLPAGGLSQYF
TGTGCCAGCAGTTTACCAGCGGGGGGGTTATCCCAGTACTTC
>-|TRBJ2-4|TRBV28|TRBD1
CASIPGTAARNIQYF
TGTGCCAGCATTCCCGGGACAGCCGCCCGGAACATTCAGTACTTC
>-|TRBJ2-2|TRBV29-1|-
CSVEDRVDTGELFF
TGCAGCGTTGAAGATCGAGTAGACACCGGGGAGCTGTTTTTT
>-|TRBJ1-4|TRBV2|-
CASSSTGTPEKLFF
TGTGCCAGCAGTTCAACCGGGACACCCGAAAAACTGTTTTTT
>-|TRBJ1-1|TRBV18|-
CASSPGLGARTEAFF
TGTGCCAGCTCACCAGGGTTAGGGGCGCGGACTGAAGCTTTCTTT
>many|TRBJ2-5|TRBV2|TRBD1
CASLDRWQETQYF
TGTGCCAGCTTGGACAGGTGGCAAGAGACCCAGTACTTC
>-|TRBJ2-1|TRBV28|TRBD2
CASSFRSGGPTYNEQFF
TGTGCCAGCAGTTTCAGGAGCGGGGGCCCAACATACAATGAGCAGTTCTTC
>few|TRBJ2-5|TRBV29-1|TRBD1
CSVEDHGTGFRVHFKETQYF
TGCAGCGTTGAAGATCACGGGACAGGGTTCAGGGTCCACTTTAAAGAGACCCAGTACTTC
>-|TRBJ2-1|TRBV29-1|TRBD2
CSVAGTSGHNEQFF
TGCAGCGTCGCCGGGACTAGCGGCCACAATGAGCAGTTCTTC
>few|TRBJ2-5|TRBV15|TRBD2
CATSSSGDVGTQYF
TGTGCCACCAGCTCTAGCGGGGATGTAGGGACCCAGTACTTC
>few|TRBJ2-1|TRBV5-1|-
CASSPGDTLYNEQFF
TGCGCCAGCAGCCCTGGGGACACCCTTTACAATGAGCAGTTCTTC
>many|TRBJ2-2|TRBV6-1|-
CASQGVLNTGELFF
TGTGCCAGCCAAGGAGTTTTGAACACCGGGGAGCTGTTTTTT
>-|TRBJ2-7|TRBV6-2/TRBV6-3|-
CASNRKPHEQYF
TGTGCCAGCAACCGCAAACCCCACGAGCAGTACTTC
>few|TRBJ2-7|TRBV5-1|TRBD1
CASSLGGTGTLYEQYF
TGCGCCAGCAGCTTGGGTGGGACAGGAACCCTCTACGAGCAGTACTTC
>-|TRBJ2-7|TRBV30|-
CAWSVGQEAYEQYF
TGTGCCTGGAGTGTTGGGCAGGAGGCCTACGAGCAGTACTTC
>few|TRBJ2-6|TRBV7-2|-
CASSLRTHAGANVLTF
TGTGCCAGCAGCTTACGTACACATGCTGGGGCCAACGTCCTGACTTTC
>few|TRBJ2-7|TRBV20-1|-
CSATRLGPGRYEQYF
TGCAGTGCTACCAGACTAGGCCCGGGGAGGTACGAGCAGTACTTC
>few|TRBJ2-7|TRBV5-1|-
CASSFLGRNSYEQYF
TGCGCCAGCAGCTTCCTAGGCAGGAACTCCTACGAGCAGTACTTC
>-|TRBJ2-7|TRBV6-1|-
CASSVHLVYEQYF
TGTGCCAGCAGTGTGCACCTTGTCTACGAGCAGTACTTC
>-|TRBJ1-4|TRBV29-1|TRBD1
CSVAVRGRPEKLFF
TGCAGCGTCGCGGTAAGGGGGCGTCCGGAAAAACTGTTTTTT
>-|TRBJ2-1|TRBV28|TRBD2
CARGLAVRPTGNEQFF
TGTGCCAGAGGACTAGCGGTTAGGCCTACCGGGAATGAGCAGTTCTTC
>-|TRBJ1-2|TRBV20-1|-
CSASRGKYGYTF
TGCAGTGCTAGCCGGGGGAAGTATGGCTACACCTTC
>few|TRBJ2-5|TRBV9|-
CASSVGFPEETQYF
TGTGCCAGCAGCGTAGGCTTCCCGGAGGAGACCCAGTACTTC
>-|TRBJ2-7|TRBV20-1|-
CSASDSGGLEQYF
TGCAGTGCTAGCGATAGTGGAGGACTCGAGCAGTACTTC
>-|TRBJ2-1|TRBV24-1|TRBD2
CATSDISGGPKPYNEQFF
TGTGCCACCAGTGATATTAGCGGGGGGCCGAAACCCTACAATGAGCAGTTCTTC
>-|TRBJ2-1|TRBV13|-
CASSHKGGAWNEQFF
TGTGCCAGCAGCCACAAGGGGGGGGCATGGAATGAGCAGTTCTTC
>-|TRBJ2-7|TRBV20-1|TRBD1
CSALLQGAYEQYF
TGCAGTGCTCTGTTACAGGGGGCCTACGAGCAGTACTTC
>-|TRBJ1-4|TRBV27|-
CASSLLGATGNEKLFF
TGTGCCAGCAGTTTATTAGGGGCCACGGGAAATGAAAAACTGTTTTTT
>-|TRBJ2-7|TRBV24-1|-
CATSDDGSYEQYF
TGTGCCACCAGTGATGACGGTTCTTACGAGCAGTACTTC
>-|TRBJ1-6|TRBV4-2|-
CASSPVAERGRLWGGWNSPLHF
TGTGCCAGCAGCCCAGTTGCAGAGAGAGGAAGGTTATGGGGGGGTTGGAATTCACCCCTCCACTTT
>-|TRBJ2-7|TRBV6-6|-
CASAMASYEQYF
TGTGCCAGCGCAATGGCCTCCTACGAGCAGTACTTC